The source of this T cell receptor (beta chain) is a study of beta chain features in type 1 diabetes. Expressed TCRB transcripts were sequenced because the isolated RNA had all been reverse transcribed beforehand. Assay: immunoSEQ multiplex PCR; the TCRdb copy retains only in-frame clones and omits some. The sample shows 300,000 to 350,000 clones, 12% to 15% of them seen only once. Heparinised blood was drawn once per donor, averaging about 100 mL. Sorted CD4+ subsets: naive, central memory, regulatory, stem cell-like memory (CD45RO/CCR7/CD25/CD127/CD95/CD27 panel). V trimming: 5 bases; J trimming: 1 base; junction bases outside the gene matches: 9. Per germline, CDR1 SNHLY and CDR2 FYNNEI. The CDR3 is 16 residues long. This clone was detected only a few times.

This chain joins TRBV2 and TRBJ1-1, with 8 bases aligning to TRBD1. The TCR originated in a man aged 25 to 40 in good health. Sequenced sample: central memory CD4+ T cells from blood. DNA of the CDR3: TGTGCCAGCAGTATTCGGACAGGGCGTTCGAACACTGAAGCTTTCTTT. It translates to CASSIRTGRSNTEAFF.